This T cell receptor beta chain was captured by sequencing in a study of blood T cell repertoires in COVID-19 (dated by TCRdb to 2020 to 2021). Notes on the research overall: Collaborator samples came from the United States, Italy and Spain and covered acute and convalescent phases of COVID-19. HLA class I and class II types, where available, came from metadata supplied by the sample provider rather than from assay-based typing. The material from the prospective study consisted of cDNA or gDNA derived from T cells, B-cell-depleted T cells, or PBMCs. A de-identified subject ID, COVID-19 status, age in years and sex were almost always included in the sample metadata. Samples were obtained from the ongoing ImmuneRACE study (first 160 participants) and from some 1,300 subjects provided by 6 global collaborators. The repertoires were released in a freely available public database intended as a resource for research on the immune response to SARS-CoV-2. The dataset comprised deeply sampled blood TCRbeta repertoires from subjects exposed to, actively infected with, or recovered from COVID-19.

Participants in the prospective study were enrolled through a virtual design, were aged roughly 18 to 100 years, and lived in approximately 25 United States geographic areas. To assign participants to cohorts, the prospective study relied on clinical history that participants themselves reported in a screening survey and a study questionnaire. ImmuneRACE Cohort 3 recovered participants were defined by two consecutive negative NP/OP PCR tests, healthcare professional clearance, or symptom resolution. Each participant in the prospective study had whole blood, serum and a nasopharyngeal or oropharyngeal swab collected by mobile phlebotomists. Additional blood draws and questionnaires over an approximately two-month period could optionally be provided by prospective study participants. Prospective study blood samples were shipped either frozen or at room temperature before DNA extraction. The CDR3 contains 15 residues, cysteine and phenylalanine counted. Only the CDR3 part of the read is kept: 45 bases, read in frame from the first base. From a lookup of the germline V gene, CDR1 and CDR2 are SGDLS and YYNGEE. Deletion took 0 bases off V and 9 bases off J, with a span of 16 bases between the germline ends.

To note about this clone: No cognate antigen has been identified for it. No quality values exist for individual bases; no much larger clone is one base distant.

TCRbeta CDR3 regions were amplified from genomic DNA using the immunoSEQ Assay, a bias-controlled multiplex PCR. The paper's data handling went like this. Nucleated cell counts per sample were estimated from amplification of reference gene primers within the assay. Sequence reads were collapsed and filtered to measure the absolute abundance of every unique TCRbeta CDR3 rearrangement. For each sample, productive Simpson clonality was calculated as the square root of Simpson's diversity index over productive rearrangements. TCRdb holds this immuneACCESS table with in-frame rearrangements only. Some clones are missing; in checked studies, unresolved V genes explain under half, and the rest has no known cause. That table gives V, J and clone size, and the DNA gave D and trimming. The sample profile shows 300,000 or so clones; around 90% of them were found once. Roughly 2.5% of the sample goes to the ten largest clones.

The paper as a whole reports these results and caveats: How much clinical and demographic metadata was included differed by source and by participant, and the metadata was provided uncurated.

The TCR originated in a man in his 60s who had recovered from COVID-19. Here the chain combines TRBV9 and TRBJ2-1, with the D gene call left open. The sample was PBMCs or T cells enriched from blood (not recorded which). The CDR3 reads CASSVEQIPLFEQFF. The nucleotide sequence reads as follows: TGTGCCAGCAGCGTAGAACAGATCCCCCTATTTGAGCAGTTCTTC.